The present entry profiles one TCR beta chain with its context. The data derive from a study of blood T cell repertoires in COVID-19. At the level of the study: The United States, Italy and Spain supplied acute and convalescent COVID-19 samples. T cells, B-cell-depleted T cells, or PBMCs provided the cDNA or gDNA that served as material.

Libraries were prepared by immunoSEQ multiplex PCR; TCRdb keeps only in-frame clonotypes and omits some of them. The sample contains over 100,000 clones, approximately 90% of which appear only once. The CDR3 loop spans 15 amino acids. Germline V lookup: CDR1 MDHEN, CDR2 SYDVKM. V lost 2 bases, J lost 5 bases, and 13 bases lay in between. This receptor was taken from a human donor in a cohort sampled during active COVID-19. The chain uses TRBV28 and TRBJ2-1, with D maybe TRBD2 (6 bases). Sequenced: peripheral blood. The CDR3 DNA follows: TGTGCCAGCAGTTTAGTCCGGGACTCAAACAATGAGCAGTTCTTC. Amino acid sequence: CASSLVRDSNNEQFF.